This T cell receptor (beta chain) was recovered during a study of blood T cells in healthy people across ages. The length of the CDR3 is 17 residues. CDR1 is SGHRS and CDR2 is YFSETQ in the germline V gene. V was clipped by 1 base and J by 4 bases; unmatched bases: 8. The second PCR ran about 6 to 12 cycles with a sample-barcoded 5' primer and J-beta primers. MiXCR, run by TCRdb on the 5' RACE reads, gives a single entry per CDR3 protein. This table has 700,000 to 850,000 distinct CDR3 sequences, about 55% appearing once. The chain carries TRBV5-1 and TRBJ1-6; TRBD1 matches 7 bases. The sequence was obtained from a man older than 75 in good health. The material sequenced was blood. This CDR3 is CASSLSPTGHYNSPLHF. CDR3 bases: TGCGCCAGCAGCTTGAGCCCGACAGGGCATTATAATTCACCCCTCCACTTT.